This record covers a single T cell receptor (beta chain). This CDR3 has 16 amino acids. Looked up from germline, CDR1 is KGHSH and CDR2 is LQKENI. Trimming at V came to 1 base and at J to 1 base, leaving 0 bases not matched to a gene. These data are taken from a study of blood T cell repertoires in COVID-19. Study in general: COVID-19 samples collected from the United States, Italy and Spain covered acute and convalescent phases.

Authors' data handling: Amplification of reference gene primers provided the estimated nucleated cell counts. The protocol was immunoSEQ multiplex PCR, while the TCRdb copy is restricted to in-frame clones and leaves out a portion. The V and J calls and the clone size are those of that table, but D and trimming were determined from the DNA. This table holds 150,000 to 200,000 clones, 75% to 90% found once. The TCR comes from a woman in her sixties with acute or convalescent COVID-19. The chain is built from TRBV18 and TRBJ2-1; 11 nucleotides align to TRBD2. Material for sequencing was peripheral blood. CDR3 region: CASSPLAGGSYNEQFF. The CDR3 bases are TGTGCCAGCTCACCACTAGCGGGAGGGTCCTACAATGAGCAGTTCTTC.